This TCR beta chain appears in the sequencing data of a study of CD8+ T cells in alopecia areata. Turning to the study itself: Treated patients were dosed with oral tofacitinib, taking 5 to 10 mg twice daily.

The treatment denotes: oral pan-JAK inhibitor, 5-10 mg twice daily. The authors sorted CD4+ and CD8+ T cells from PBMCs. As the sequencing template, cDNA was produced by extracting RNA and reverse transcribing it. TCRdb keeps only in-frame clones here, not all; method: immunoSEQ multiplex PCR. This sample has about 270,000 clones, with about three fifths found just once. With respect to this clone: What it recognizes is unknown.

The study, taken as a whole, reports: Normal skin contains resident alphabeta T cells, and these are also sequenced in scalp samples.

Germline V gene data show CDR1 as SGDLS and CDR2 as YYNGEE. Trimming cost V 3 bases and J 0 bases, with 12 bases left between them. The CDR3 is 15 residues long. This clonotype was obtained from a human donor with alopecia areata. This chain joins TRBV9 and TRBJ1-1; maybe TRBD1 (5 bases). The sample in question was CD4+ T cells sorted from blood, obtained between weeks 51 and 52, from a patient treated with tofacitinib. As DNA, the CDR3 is TGTGCCAGCAGCGCGACGGGACGGATGAACACTGAAGCTTTCTTT. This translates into CASSATGRMNTEAFF.